This is a list of T cell receptor beta chains from one sample in a study of post-analysis software for immune sequencing data. TCRdb reprocessed the PCR reads via MiXCR and lists one record per CDR3 protein. This table has 350,000 to 450,000 distinct CDR3 sequences, approximately 39% appearing once. Sequenced: blood. The receptor set was obtained from a girl aged 2-9 years with multiple sclerosis. The CDR3 runs from the conserved cysteine through the conserved F or W. D genes are given only for firm matches. Only part of the rows carry a size: once, few, many, or a class if the clone is expanded.

D	size	V	J	DNA	CDR3
TRBD1	.	TRBV20-1	TRBJ1-5	TGCAGTGCTAGGGCAACAGGGGGCGTTGGCAATCAGCCCCAGCATTTT	CSARATGGVGNQPQHF
.	many	TRBV5-6	TRBJ2-1	TGTGCCAGCACACAGAATCCCAATGAGCAGTTCTTC	CASTQNPNEQFF
.	few	TRBV5-1	TRBJ2-7	TGCGCCAGCAGCGTACAGGGTCGCCTCGAGCAGTACTTC	CASSVQGRLEQYF
TRBD1	.	TRBV28	TRBJ2-5	TGTGCCAGCAGTTTCCCGACAGGGTCGGAGACCCAGTACTTC	CASSFPTGSETQYF
TRBD1	.	TRBV20-1	TRBJ2-7	TGCAGTGCGAGGGGGCGAAGCTCCTACGAGCAGTACTTC	CSARGRSSYEQYF
.	few	TRBV20-1	TRBJ2-2	TGCAGTGCTAGAGATAGGTCCCAGAAGAGCGCCGGGGAGCTGTTTTTT	CSARDRSQKSAGELFF
TRBD2	.	TRBV20-1	TRBJ2-1	TGCAGTGCTAGCAAGCGGGGGTATAGCAATGAGCAGTTCTTC	CSASKRGYSNEQFF
.	few	TRBV28	TRBJ1-2	TGTGCCAGCAGTTCAGGGTTGTTCGGGGGGGGAGCCTATGGCTACACCTTC	CASSSGLFGGGAYGYTF
TRBD2	many	TRBV6-5	TRBJ2-3	TGTGCCAGCAGTTACAGCGGGGGGGCACCAGATACGCAGTATTTT	CASSYSGGAPDTQYF
.	.	TRBV27	TRBJ2-3	TGTGCCAGCAGACCTCGGACCGGACGAAATACGCAGTATTTT	CASRPRTGRNTQYF
TRBD2	.	TRBV28	TRBJ2-1	TGTGCCAGCAGGCTAGCGGGAGCCTCGGGTGAGCAGTTCTTC	CASRLAGASGEQFF
.	.	TRBV10-3	TRBJ1-5	TGTGCCATCAGTGAGTCGACCCAGGGGTTTCAGCCCCAGCATTTT	CAISESTQGFQPQHF
.	once	TRBV6-6	TRBJ2-3	TGTGCCAGCACCCACAGGCGGGTCGGGGGCACAGATACGCAGTATTTT	CASTHRRVGGTDTQYF
TRBD2	.	TRBV7-6	TRBJ2-3	TGTGCCAGCAGCTTAGGCCCAGGGACTAGCGGGAGAGCAGATACGCAGTATTTT	CASSLGPGTSGRADTQYF
TRBD1	once	TRBV10-1	TRBJ1-1	TGCGCCAGCCGACAGGGGCTGGGGGACACTGAAGCTTTCTTT	CASRQGLGDTEAFF
.	.	TRBV20-1	TRBJ2-6	TGCAGTGCTATACCCGGGGCCAACGTCCTGACTTTC	CSAIPGANVLTF
.	few	TRBV29-1	TRBJ1-1	TGCAGCGTTGACGTTGGTCCCATTCACACTGAAGCTTTCTTT	CSVDVGPIHTEAFF
.	.	TRBV29-1	TRBJ2-5	TGCAGCGTTGCGGCAGGGGCCATGCAAGAGACCCAGTACTTC	CSVAAGAMQETQYF
TRBD2	.	TRBV5-1	TRBJ2-1	TGCGCCAGCAGCTTCCGGGGGGGGGCGGACAATGAGCAGTTCTTC	CASSFRGGADNEQFF
.	.	TRBV20-1	TRBJ1-5	TGCAGTGCTAGAGATCCCAAACTCAATCAGCCCCAGCATTTT	CSARDPKLNQPQHF
.	.	TRBV4-2	TRBJ2-7	TGTGCCAGCAGCCAGGAGACAGCGTACGAGCAGTACTTC	CASSQETAYEQYF
.	.	TRBV7-2	TRBJ1-1	TGTGCCAGCAGCCCCAGGGACATTCACACTGAAGCTTTCTTT	CASSPRDIHTEAFF
.	.	TRBV29-1	TRBJ2-1	TGCAGCGTTGAAGGGAGAACCCTCTGGGATGAGCAGTTCTTC	CSVEGRTLWDEQFF
.	.	TRBV28	TRBJ1-2	TGTGCCAGCACTGCCGGAGGGTACTATGGCTACACCTTC	CASTAGGYYGYTF
.	few	TRBV2	TRBJ2-1	TGTGCCAGCAGGTCCTACAATGAGCAGTTCTTC	CASRSYNEQFF
TRBD1	few	TRBV29-1	TRBJ2-3	TGCAGCGTTGAACAGGGGGCCACAGATACGCAGTATTTT	CSVEQGATDTQYF
TRBD1	many	TRBV28	TRBJ2-7	TGTGCCAGCAGTTTTGGACGCGGACAGGGGAGCCACGAGCAGTACTTC	CASSFGRGQGSHEQYF